This entry concerns a single T cell receptor (beta chain). The antigen is unknown. The data belong to a study of response to subunit inactivated influenza vaccine. Study-wide points: Researchers suggested that each seasonal influenza vaccination recruits few new T cells.

The CDR3 is made up of 14 amino acids. Trimming stripped 3 bases from V and 1 base from J, with 11 bases between. CDR1 is DFQATT and CDR2 is SNEGSKA in the germline V gene (reference sequence). TCRdb re-derived calls from the RT-PCR reads in MiXCR, one entry per CDR3 protein. The table includes hundreds of thousands of distinct CDR3 sequences, approximately 16% detected once. The sequenced sample was CD4+ T cells sorted from PBMCs, obtained around 25 months after vaccination. The rearrangement uses TRBV20-1 and TRBJ2-3, with D possibly matching TRBD2 (5 bases). The clonotype was recovered from a man between 45 and 75 years old who received an inactivated influenza vaccine. The DNA for the CDR3 is TGCAGTGCTAGTCGGCGGGCCCGCACAGATACGCAGTATTTT. The encoded protein is CSASRRARTDTQYF.